The entry below gives a single T cell receptor (beta chain) sequence along with its context. This record belongs to a study of technical replicates of blood from several donors. This CDR3 region has 14 residues. V was clipped by 9 bases and J by 0 bases, with 9 bases between them. The germline V gene encodes CDR1 SGHAT and CDR2 FQNNGV. Method: immunoSEQ multiplex PCR; TCRdb's copy keeps in-frame clones and lacks some. Found here are tens of thousands of clones, 91% of them singletons; the top ten hold about 3.9%. The genes are TRBV11-2 and TRBJ2-6; D gene unclear. This TCR was recovered from a human donor in good health. Some clones in this sample may be carry-over from other donors' samples. Sequencing used PBMCs. CDR3 in DNA: TGTGCCAGTTCACCTAACTCTGGGGCCAACGTCCTGACTTTC. It translates to CASSPNSGANVLTF.